This is a list of T cell receptor beta chains from one sample in a study of T cell responses to AZD1222 COVID-19 vaccine. Assay: immunoSEQ multiplex PCR; the TCRdb copy retains only in-frame clones and omits some. The sample carries fewer than 130,000 clones, about 87% recorded once. This specimen consisted of peripheral blood, obtained on day 0 of AZD1222 vaccination. All receptors derive from an adult in good health. Both conserved end residues are part of each CDR3. D genes are given only for firm matches. Clone size is shown for a subset of rows, as once, few, many or a class of expanded clone.

D gene | J gene | V gene | clone size | CDR3 DNA | CDR3 protein
. | TRBJ1-1 | TRBV6-5 | . | TGTGCCGGGGGGCGCACTGAAGCTTTCTTT | CAGGRTEAFF
. | TRBJ1-6 | TRBV6-2/TRBV6-3 | . | TGTGCCAGCAGTTATGAAGCGGGGAATTCACCCCTCCACTTT | CASSYEAGNSPLHF
TRBD1 | TRBJ2-3 | TRBV10-1 | . | TGCGCCAGCAGACCCGGGACAGGGGGCCTTACAGATACGCAGTATTTT | CASRPGTGGLTDTQYF
. | TRBJ1-2 | TRBV9 | . | TGTGCCAGCAGCGTAGTGGGAGGCTATGGCTACACCTTC | CASSVVGGYGYTF
. | TRBJ1-2 | TRBV10-3 | . | TGTGCCATCAGGCCCAGGGATAACTATGGCTACACCTTC | CAIRPRDNYGYTF
. | TRBJ2-3 | TRBV7-9 | . | TGTGCCAGCAGCCCCGGGGGAGATACGCAGTATTTT | CASSPGGDTQYF
. | TRBJ1-3 | TRBV11-2 | . | TGTGCCAGCAGCTTATGGGGCACGGGTGGGCACTCTGGAAACACCATATATTTT | CASSLWGTGGHSGNTIYF
TRBD2 | TRBJ2-3 | TRBV10-1 | few | TGCGCCAGCAGACTAGCGGGGTCTTACACAGATACGCAGTATTTT | CASRLAGSYTDTQYF
TRBD2 | TRBJ2-2 | TRBV4-1 | . | TGCGCCAGCAGCCACCAAAGCGGGAGGGCCGCCGGGGAGCTGTTTTTT | CASSHQSGRAAGELFF
. | TRBJ1-1 | TRBV6-5 | . | TGTGCCAGCAGTTACTTCGGTAACACTGAAGCTTTCTTT | CASSYFGNTEAFF
TRBD2 | TRBJ2-5 | TRBV27 | . | TGTGCCAGCAGGATTGGGACTAGCGGGAGGGGAGAGACCCAGTACTTC | CASRIGTSGRGETQYF
. | TRBJ1-6 | TRBV7-9 | . | TGTGCCAGCAGCTTAAGGGTGGGGGGTGGAATTTCACCCCTCCACTTT | CASSLRVGGGISPLHF
TRBD1 | TRBJ1-5 | TRBV5-5 | . | TGTGCCAGCAGCTTGGATACACAGGGGGGTCAGCCCCAGCATTTT | CASSLDTQGGQPQHF
. | TRBJ2-3 | TRBV6-5 | . | TGTGCCAGCAGTTCGAGGGGAAGGAACACAGATACGCAGTATTTT | CASSSRGRNTDTQYF
. | TRBJ1-5 | TRBV20-1 | . | TGCAGTGCTAGTTCAAGTGGTCAGCCCCAGCATTTT | CSASSSGQPQHF
. | TRBJ1-3 | TRBV5-1 | . | TGCGCCAGCAGCACCGGACTGCCAGACTCTGGAAACACCATATATTTT | CASSTGLPDSGNTIYF
. | TRBJ1-1 | TRBV5-1 | . | TGCGCCAGCAGCTCACAGGGATCTGAAGCTTTCTTT | CASSSQGSEAFF
. | TRBJ2-2 | TRBV11-3 | . | TGTGCCAGCAGAGGACCCGAACGCACCGGGGAGCTGTTTTTT | CASRGPERTGELFF
. | TRBJ1-6 | TRBV9 | . | TGTGCCAGCAGCTTGGGGGACTCCTCCTATAATTCACCCCTCCACTTT | CASSLGDSSYNSPLHF
. | TRBJ1-2 | TRBV5-1 | . | TGCGCCAGCAGCTCATCATCCTATCCGGACGGCTACACCTTC | CASSSSSYPDGYTF
. | TRBJ2-1 | TRBV12-5 | . | TGTGCTAGTGGGCCGAAGGGATTCAATGAGCAGTTCTTC | CASGPKGFNEQFF
. | TRBJ2-3 | TRBV11-2 | . | TGTGCCAGCAGCTTGAGCACAGATACGCAGTATTTT | CASSLSTDTQYF
TRBD1 | TRBJ2-7 | TRBV30 | . | TGTGCCTGGAGTTTGGGGACAGGGGGCGACGAGCAGTACTTC | CAWSLGTGGDEQYF
. | TRBJ1-2 | TRBV20-1 | . | TGCAGTGCTAGTGAGACGGTTTTACGCGGCTACACCTTC | CSASETVLRGYTF
TRBD2 | TRBJ2-7 | TRBV6-1 | . | TGTGCCAGCAGTGATCCTAGCGGGGTTACCTACGAGCAGTACTTC | CASSDPSGVTYEQYF
. | TRBJ2-7 | TRBV6-1 | . | TGTGCCAGCAGTGTAGCCGGGTACGAGCAGTACTTC | CASSVAGYEQYF
. | TRBJ1-1 | TRBV6-5 | . | TGTGCCAGCAGTCGGACCAGGGATTCTGAAGCTTTCTTT | CASSRTRDSEAFF
. | TRBJ2-4 | TRBV4-1 | . | TGCGCCAGCAGCTACGCCACAGGGTTCCCAAACATTCAGTACTTC | CASSYATGFPNIQYF
TRBD1 | TRBJ1-5 | TRBV7-2 | once | TGTGCCAGCAGCCGGGCCAGGGGGCGAGATCAGCCCCAGCATTTT | CASSRARGRDQPQHF
. | TRBJ1-5 | TRBV4-1 | . | TGCGCCAGCAGCCAAAGTAAAGGGGCGGCGGCCCAGCATTTT | CASSQSKGAAAQHF
TRBD1 | TRBJ1-2 | TRBV9 | . | TGTGCCAGCAGCGAGACAGGGTTCTCAGCTGGCTACACCTTC | CASSETGFSAGYTF
. | TRBJ1-5 | TRBV15 | . | TGTGCCACCAGCAGGGTTTCTAGCAATCAGCCCCAGCATTTT | CATSRVSSNQPQHF
TRBD2 | TRBJ2-2 | TRBV19 | . | TGTGCCAGTAGTATAGTCCTAGCGGGAGGAATAAGTGCCGGGGAGCTGTTTTTT | CASSIVLAGGISAGELFF
TRBD1 | TRBJ1-2 | TRBV10-1 | few | TGCGCCAGCAGTCCGGGACAGACCGGCTACACCTTC | CASSPGQTGYTF
. | TRBJ2-7 | TRBV5-4 | . | TGTGCCAGCAGCCCTAACACCGGTCGGGCCTACGAGCAGTACTTC | CASSPNTGRAYEQYF
. | TRBJ1-1 | TRBV29-1 | . | TGCAGCGTTGGAATCGGCACTGAAGCTTTCTTT | CSVGIGTEAFF
. | TRBJ1-4 | TRBV6-5 | . | TGTGCCAGCAGTTACTCGACAGCAAATGAAAAACTGTTTTTT | CASSYSTANEKLFF
. | TRBJ1-1 | TRBV13 | . | TGTGCCAGTACAGAACAGGGTATAGGCACTGAAGCTTTCTTT | CASTEQGIGTEAFF
TRBD1 | TRBJ1-1 | TRBV28 | . | TGTGCCAGCAGTTTTCAGGGGGCTAACACTGAAGCTTTCTTT | CASSFQGANTEAFF
. | TRBJ2-7 | TRBV5-4 | . | TGTGCCAGCAGCGCGAGAGGTTCTTCCTACGAGCAGTACTTC | CASSARGSSYEQYF
TRBD1 | TRBJ1-5 | TRBV6-1 | few | TGTGCCAGCAGTGAATACAGGGGCCACAATCAGCCCCAGCATTTT | CASSEYRGHNQPQHF
. | TRBJ2-5 | TRBV7-6 | . | TGTGCCAGCAGCTTAAGGCCCGGGGCGAGGGAGACCCAGTACTTC | CASSLRPGARETQYF
. | TRBJ2-4 | TRBV4-2 | once | TGTGCCAGCAGCCAACCCCTAGGGGGGAGCGGCATTCAGTACTTC | CASSQPLGGSGIQYF
TRBD2 | TRBJ2-5 | TRBV18 | . | TGTGCCAGCTCACCAAGGCTAGCGGGGGGCATCCAAGAGACCCAGTACTTC | CASSPRLAGGIQETQYF
TRBD1 | TRBJ1-1 | TRBV10-2 | . | TGCGCCAGCAGTTCAGTCGACAGGGTCGCTGAAGCTTTCTTT | CASSSVDRVAEAFF
TRBD2 | TRBJ2-1 | TRBV6-5 | . | TGTGCCAGCAGTTACACCGGGGGGTACAATGAGCAGTTCTTC | CASSYTGGYNEQFF
. | TRBJ1-4 | TRBV2 | . | TGTGCCAGCAGTGAACCTACTTATGAAAAACTGTTTTTT | CASSEPTYEKLFF
. | TRBJ1-2 | TRBV30 | . | TGTGCCTGGAAGAGGGCGGGTATTTATGGCTACACCTTC | CAWKRAGIYGYTF
. | TRBJ1-4 | TRBV18 | . | TGTGCCAGCTCACCACCGGGGGCCCGGGCTGAAAAACTGTTTTTT | CASSPPGARAEKLFF
. | TRBJ1-1 | TRBV5-1 | . | TGCGCCAGCAGCTTGGGGACAGCGAACACTGAAGCTTTCTTT | CASSLGTANTEAFF
. | TRBJ1-2 | TRBV15 | . | TGTGCCACCAGCAGAGATCAGGGCCTTGCTGGCTACACCTTC | CATSRDQGLAGYTF